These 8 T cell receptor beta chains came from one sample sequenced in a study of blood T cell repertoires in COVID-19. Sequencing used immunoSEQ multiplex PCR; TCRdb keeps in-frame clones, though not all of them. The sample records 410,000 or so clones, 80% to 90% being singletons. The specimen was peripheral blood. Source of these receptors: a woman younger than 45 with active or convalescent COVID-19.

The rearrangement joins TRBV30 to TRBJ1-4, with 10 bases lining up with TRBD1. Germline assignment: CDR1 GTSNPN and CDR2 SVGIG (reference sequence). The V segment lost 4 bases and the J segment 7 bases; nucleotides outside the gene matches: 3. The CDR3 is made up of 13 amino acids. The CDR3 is CAWMTGGSEKLFF. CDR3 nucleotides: TGTGCCTGGATGACAGGGGGCAGTGAAAAACTGTTTTTT.

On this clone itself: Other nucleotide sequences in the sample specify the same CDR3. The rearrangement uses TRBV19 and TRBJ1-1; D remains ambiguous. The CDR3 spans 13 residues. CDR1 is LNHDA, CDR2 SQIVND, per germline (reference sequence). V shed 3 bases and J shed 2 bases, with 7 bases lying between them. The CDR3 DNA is TGTGCCAGTAGTATTACAGCCAACACTGAAGCTTTCTTT. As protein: CASSITANTEAFF.

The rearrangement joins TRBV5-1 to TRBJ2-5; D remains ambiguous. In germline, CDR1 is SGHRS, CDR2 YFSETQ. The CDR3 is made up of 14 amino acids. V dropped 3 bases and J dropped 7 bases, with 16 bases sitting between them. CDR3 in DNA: TGCGCCAGCAGCTCTAACCGGGTCGAAGCGACCCAGTACTTC. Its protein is CASSSNRVEATQYF.

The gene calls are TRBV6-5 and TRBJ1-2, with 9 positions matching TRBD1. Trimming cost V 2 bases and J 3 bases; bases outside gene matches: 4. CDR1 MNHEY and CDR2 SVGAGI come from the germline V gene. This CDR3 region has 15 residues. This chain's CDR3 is CASSYTGGADYGYTF. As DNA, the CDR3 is TGTGCCAGCAGTTACACAGGGGGCGCGGACTATGGCTACACCTTC.

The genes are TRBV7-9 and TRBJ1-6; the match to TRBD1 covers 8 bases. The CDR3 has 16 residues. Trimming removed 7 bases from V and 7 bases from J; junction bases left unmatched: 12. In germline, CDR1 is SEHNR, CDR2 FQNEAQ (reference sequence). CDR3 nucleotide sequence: TGTGCCAGCACCCCCGCCGGTCAGGGGGCGAATTCACCCCTCCACTTT. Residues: CASTPAGQGANSPLHF.

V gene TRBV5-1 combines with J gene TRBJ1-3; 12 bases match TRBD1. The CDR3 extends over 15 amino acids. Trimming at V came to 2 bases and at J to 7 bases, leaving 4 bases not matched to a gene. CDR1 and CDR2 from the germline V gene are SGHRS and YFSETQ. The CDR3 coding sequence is TGCGCCAGCAGCTTCGGGACAGGGGGCGGGAACACCATATATTTT. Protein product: CASSFGTGGGNTIYF.

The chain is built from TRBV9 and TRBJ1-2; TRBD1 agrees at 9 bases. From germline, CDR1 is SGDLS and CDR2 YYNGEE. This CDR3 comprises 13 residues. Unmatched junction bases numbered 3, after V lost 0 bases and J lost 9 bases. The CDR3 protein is CASSVGQGVSYTF. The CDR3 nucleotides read TGTGCCAGCAGCGTAGGACAGGGGGTCAGCTACACCTTC.

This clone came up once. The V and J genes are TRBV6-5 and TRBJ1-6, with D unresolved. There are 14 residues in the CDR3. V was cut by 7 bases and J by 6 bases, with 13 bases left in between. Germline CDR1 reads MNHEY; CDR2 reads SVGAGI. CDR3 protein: CASTSRESNSPLHF. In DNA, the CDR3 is TGTGCCAGCACCTCCCGGGAGTCTAATTCACCCCTCCACTTT.